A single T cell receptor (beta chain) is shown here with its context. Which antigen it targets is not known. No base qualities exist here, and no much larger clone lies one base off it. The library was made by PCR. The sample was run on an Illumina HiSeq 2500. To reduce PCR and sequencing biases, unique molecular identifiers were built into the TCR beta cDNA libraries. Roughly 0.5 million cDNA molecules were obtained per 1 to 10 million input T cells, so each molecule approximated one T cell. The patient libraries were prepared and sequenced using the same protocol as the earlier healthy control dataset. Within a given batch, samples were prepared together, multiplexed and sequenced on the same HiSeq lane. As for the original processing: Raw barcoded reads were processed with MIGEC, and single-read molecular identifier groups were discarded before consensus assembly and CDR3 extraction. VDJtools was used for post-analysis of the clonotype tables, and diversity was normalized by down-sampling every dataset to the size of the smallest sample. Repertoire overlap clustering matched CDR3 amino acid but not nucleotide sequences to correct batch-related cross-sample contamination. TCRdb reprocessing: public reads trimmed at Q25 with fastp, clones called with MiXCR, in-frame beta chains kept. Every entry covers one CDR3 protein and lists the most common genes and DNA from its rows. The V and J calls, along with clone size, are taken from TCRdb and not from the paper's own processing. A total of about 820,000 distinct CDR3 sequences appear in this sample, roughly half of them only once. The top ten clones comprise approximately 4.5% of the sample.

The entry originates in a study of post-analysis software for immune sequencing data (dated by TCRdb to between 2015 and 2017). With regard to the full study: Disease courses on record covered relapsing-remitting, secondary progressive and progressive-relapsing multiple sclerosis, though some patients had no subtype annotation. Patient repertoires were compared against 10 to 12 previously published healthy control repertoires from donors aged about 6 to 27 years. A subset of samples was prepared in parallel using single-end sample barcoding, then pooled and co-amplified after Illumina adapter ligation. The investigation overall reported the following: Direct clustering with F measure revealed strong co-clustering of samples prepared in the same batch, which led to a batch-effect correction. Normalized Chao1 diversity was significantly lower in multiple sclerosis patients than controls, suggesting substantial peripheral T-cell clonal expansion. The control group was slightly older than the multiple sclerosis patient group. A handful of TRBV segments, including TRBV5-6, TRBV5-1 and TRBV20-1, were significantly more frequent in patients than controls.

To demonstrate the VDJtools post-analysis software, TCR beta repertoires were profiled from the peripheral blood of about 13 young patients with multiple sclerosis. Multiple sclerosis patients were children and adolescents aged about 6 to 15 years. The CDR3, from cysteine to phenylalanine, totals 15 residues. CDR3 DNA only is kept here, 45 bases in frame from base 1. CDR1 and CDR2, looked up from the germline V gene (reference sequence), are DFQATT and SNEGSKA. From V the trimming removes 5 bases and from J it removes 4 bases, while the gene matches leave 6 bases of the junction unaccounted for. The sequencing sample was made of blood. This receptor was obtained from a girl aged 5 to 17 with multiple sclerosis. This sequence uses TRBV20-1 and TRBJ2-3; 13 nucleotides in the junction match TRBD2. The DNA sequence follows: TGCAGTGCTCTTGGGACTAGCGGGAAATCAGATACGCAGTATTTT. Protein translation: CSALGTSGKSDTQYF.